This T cell receptor beta chain is from a study of T cell responses to AZD1222 COVID-19 vaccine. Whole-study context: Analysis merged second doses at about 4 or about 12 weeks. Findings and limits, study-wide: Targeting of unmutated variant regions was reportedly seen in nearly half of spike-specific TCRs. White British ancestry dominated among donors, who included more females, and clonal diversity was possibly underestimated.

CDR3 length: 13 residues. Between the trimmed V and J ends, which lost 2 bases and 6 bases, there was a span of 9 bases. Germline V CDR1 and CDR2: SGHNT, YYREEE (reference sequence). This table comes from immunoSEQ multiplex PCR, and its TCRdb copy is limited to in-frame clones, with some not included. The sample yields under 150,000 clones, about 92% seen once. As regards this clone: Its matching antigen is unknown.

The input for sequencing was peripheral blood, taken on day 0 of AZD1222 vaccination. The TCR sequence derives from an adult in good health. V gene TRBV5-4 combines with J gene TRBJ2-1; possibly TRBD1 for D (6 bases). This CDR3 reads CASSLQGGNEQFF. CDR3 bases: TGTGCCAGCAGCTTACAGGGCGGCAATGAGCAGTTCTTC.